This T cell receptor beta chain was captured in a study of persistence of HIV-infected CD4 T cells. This was the immunoSEQ version 4 assay in survey mode. The assay was immunoSEQ multiplex PCR, and TCRdb's table has in-frame clones only and misses some. The sample carries tens of thousands of clones, approximately 72% recorded once. Stimulation used about 9.2 ug/mL lysate from CMV-infected fibroblasts. Sorted nonresponding memory CD4+ T cells were CD40L-negative, CD69-negative, CD45RO-high. Undetectable plasma HIV-1 RNA below 50 copies/mL lasted at least 4 years. Study-wide findings and caveats: Compared with CD3/CD28-stimulated cells, CMV- and Gag-responding cells showed lower TCRbeta richness.

As concerns this clone: The antigen remains undetermined.

The sample was CD4+ T cells sorted from PBMCs after roughly 18-hour stimulation, taken from a patient who received antiretroviral therapy. This TCR was recovered from an adult man with HIV who was CMV-seropositive.

The CDR3 nucleotides read TGTGCCAGCAGTAGATATTTTCGGGCCTCAGGGGGGAACGAGCAGTACTTC. Amino acids: CASSRYFRASGGNEQYF. V and J are TRBV6-6 and TRBJ2-7, with a weak D call TRBD1 (7 bases). The CDR3 spans 17 residues. The V end was cut by 5 bases, the J end by 5 bases, with 25 bases between. Germline V gives CDR1 MNHNY, CDR2 SVGAGI (reference sequence).